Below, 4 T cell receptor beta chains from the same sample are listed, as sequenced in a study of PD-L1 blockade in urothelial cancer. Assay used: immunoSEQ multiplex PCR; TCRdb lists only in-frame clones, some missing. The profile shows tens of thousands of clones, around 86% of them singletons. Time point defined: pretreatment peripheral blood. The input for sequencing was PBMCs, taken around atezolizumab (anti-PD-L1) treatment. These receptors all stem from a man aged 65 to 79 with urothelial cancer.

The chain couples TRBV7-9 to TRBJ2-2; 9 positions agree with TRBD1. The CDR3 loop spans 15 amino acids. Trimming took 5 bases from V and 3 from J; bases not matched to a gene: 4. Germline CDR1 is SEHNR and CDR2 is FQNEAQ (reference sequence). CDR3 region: CASSKGTGHTGELFF. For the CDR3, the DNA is TGTGCCAGCAGCAAAGGGACAGGGCACACCGGGGAGCTGTTTTTT.

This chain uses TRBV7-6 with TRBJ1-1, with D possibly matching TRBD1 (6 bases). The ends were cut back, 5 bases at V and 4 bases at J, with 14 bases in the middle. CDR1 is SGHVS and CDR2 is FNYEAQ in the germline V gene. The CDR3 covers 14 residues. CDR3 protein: CASSRQQGFTEAFF. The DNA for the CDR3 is TGTGCCAGCAGCCGACAACAGGGCTTCACTGAAGCTTTCTTT. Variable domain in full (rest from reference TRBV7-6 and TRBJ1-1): GAGVSQSPRYKVTKRGQDVALRCDPISGHVSLYWYRQALGQGPEFLTYFNYEAQQDKSGLPNDRFSAERPEGSISTLTIQRTEQRDSAMYRCASSRQQGFTEAFFGQGTRLTVV.

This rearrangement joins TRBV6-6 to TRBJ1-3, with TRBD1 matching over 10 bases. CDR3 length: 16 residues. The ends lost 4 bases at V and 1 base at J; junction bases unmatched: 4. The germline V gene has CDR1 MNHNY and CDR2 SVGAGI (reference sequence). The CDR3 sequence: CASSFGQGGSGNTIYF. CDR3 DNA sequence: TGTGCCAGCAGTTTTGGACAGGGGGGATCTGGAAACACCATATATTTT.

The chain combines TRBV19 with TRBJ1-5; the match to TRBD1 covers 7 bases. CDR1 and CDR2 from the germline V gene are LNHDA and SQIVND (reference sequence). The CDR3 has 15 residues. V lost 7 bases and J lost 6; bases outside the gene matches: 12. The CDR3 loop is CASTGGGGAGQPQHF. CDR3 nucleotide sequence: TGTGCCAGTACCGGCGGAGGGGGCGCGGGTCAGCCCCAGCATTTT.